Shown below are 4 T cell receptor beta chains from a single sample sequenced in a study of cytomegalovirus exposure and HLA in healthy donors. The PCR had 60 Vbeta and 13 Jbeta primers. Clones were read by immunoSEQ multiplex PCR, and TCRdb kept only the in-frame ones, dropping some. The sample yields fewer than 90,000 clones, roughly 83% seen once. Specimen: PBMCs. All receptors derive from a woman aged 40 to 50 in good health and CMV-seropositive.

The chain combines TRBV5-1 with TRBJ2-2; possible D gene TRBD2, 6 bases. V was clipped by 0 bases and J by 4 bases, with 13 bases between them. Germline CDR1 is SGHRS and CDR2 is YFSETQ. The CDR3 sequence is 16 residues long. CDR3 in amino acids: CASSLDAGSGTGELFF. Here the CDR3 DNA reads TGCGCCAGCAGCTTGGATGCCGGGAGTGGCACCGGGGAGCTGTTTTTT.

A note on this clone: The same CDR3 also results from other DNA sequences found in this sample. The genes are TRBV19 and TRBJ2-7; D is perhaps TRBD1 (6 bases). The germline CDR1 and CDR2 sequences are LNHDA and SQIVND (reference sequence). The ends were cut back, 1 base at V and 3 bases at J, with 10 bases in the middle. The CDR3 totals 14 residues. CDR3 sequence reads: CASSIGQGNYEQYF. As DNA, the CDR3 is TGTGCCAGTAGTATAGGCCAGGGGAACTACGAGCAGTACTTC.

The CDR3 loop reads CASSPTGETEAFF. The CDR3 nucleotides read TGTGCCAGTAGCCCGACAGGGGAAACTGAAGCTTTCTTT. The rearrangement links TRBV19 to TRBJ1-1; 8 bases map to TRBD1. CDR1 is LNHDA, CDR2 SQIVND, per germline (reference sequence). This CDR3 has 13 amino acids. J lost 5 bases, V lost 6 bases, and 5 bases had no gene match. The variable domain in full, completed from reference TRBV19 and TRBJ1-1, reads DGGITQSPKYLFRKEGQNVTLSCEQNLNHDAMYWYRQDPGQGLRLIYYSQIVNDFQKGDIAEGYSVSREKKESFPLTVTSAQKNPTAFYLCASSPTGETEAFFGQGTRLTVV.

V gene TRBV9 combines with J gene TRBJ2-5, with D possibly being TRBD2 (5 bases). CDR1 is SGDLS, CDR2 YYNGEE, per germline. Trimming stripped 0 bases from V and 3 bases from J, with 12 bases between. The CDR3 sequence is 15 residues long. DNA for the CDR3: TGTGCCAGCAGCGTAGGGAGCGGCACCAAAGAGACCCAGTACTTC. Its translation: CASSVGSGTKETQYF.